This T cell receptor beta chain was sequenced in a study of cytomegalovirus exposure and HLA in healthy donors. Study context: Among the approximately 400 donors who were genotyped, approximately 76% fell in the genetic ancestry cluster that is associated with self-reported Caucasian donors.

PCR employed 60 Vbeta and 13 Jbeta primers. Sequencing was performed with immunoSEQ multiplex PCR; in TCRdb, only in-frame clones are kept and a portion is missing. The sample shows 150,000 to 200,000 clones, 62% of them seen only once. Notes on the study in general: Presence/absence analyses supposed approximately even sequencing depth among donors.

Remarks on this clone: The antigen is unknown.

V was pared by 4 bases and J by 5 bases, with 3 bases of the junction left unmatched. Germline V lookup: CDR1 SGHVS, CDR2 FQNEAQ. The CDR3 sequence is 13 residues long. V and J are TRBV7-8 and TRBJ1-2, with TRBD1 identical over 8 bases. The sequenced sample was PBMCs. The receptor comes from a man aged 35 to 55 in good health and CMV-seronegative. CDR3 nucleotides: TGTGCCAGCAGCTCAACAGGGGGATATGGCTACACCTTC. Translated, it gives CASSSTGGYGYTF.